This T cell receptor beta chain was observed in a study of cytotoxic CD8 clonotypes in ibrutinib-treated CLL. Produced via immunoSEQ multiplex PCR; TCRdb's table is partial and in-frame only. The sample contains roughly 220,000 clones, just under 80% of which appear only once. As for this clone: No antigen is known for it.

Study-level points and caveats: At the start, clonality exceeded age-matched healthy donors and followed circulating CD8+ T-cell counts.

Looked up from germline, CDR1 is SGHNT and CDR2 is YENEEA. The CDR3 runs to 13 residues. The ends were cut back, 7 bases at V and 4 bases at J, with 12 bases in the middle. The chain links TRBV11-3 to TRBJ2-3; D is possibly TRBD1 or TRBD2 (5 bases each). This TCR was sampled from a human donor with chronic lymphocytic leukemia. The sample was PBMCs, taken after 12 months of ibrutinib treatment. CDR3 sequence (DNA): TGTGCCAGCAAATCGAGGGGCGCAGATACGCAGTATTTT. Protein product: CASKSRGADTQYF.